Reported below is one T cell receptor (beta chain). Its target antigen remains unknown. Per-base quality was not reported, and no clone a single base away is much larger than it. The sample is drawn from a study of technical replicates of blood from a few donors (dated by TCRdb to about 2017). The V and J ends are trimmed by 2 bases and 0 bases, leaving 7 bases between them. The cysteine opens and the phenylalanine closes a CDR3 of 14 amino acids. Just the 42-base CDR3 DNA is kept, in frame starting at base 1. The germline V gene yields MNHEY for CDR1 and SVGAGI for CDR2. Libraries were made using the immunoSEQ multiplex PCR assay. The clones in this table, taken by TCRdb from immuneACCESS, are in-frame only. Not every clone is retained; where verified, under half of the shortfall comes from an unresolved V gene, and the cause of the rest is unknown. This sample has about 61,000 clones in its table, and approximately 97% of those were observed once. 0.15% to 0.25% of the sample is taken by the ten largest.

The sequence was obtained from a human donor in good health. Sequencing was done on a sample of T cells isolated from PBMCs. Recombination linked TRBV6-5 to TRBJ2-5, with an unclear D gene assignment. The CDR3 reads as follows: CASSYQANQETQYF. The bases are TGTGCCAGCAGTTACCAGGCTAACCAAGAGACCCAGTACTTC.